Shown below are 28 T cell receptor beta chains from a single sample sequenced in a study of regulatory T cells in long-lasting Graves disease. iRepertoire HTBI primers and Arm-PCR of CDR3 regions built TCR beta libraries. Each CDR3 protein gets one entry after TCRdb re-called the multiplex PCR reads with MiXCR. The sample shows 410,000 or so distinct CDR3 sequences, just under 15% of them seen only once. Noted time point: newly diagnosed GD, antithyroid drugs for less than 3 months. There was RNA extracted from PBMCs, and the TCR library was made from it. This sample was also put to use in a study of T cells in Graves' hyperthyroidism and ophthalmopathy.

The sequencing used peripheral blood mononuclear cells (PBMCs), collected at new diagnosis, from a patient treated with antithyroid drugs. These receptor sequences come from a woman in her 30s with Graves disease.

Many counts were recorded for this clonotype. The chain recombines TRBV4-1 with TRBJ2-3; D is ambiguous. This CDR3 has 12 residues. The V end lost 0 bases, the J end lost 6 bases, and 4 bases lay between the germline ends. CDR1 and CDR2 from the germline V gene are MGHRA and YSYEKL. For the CDR3, the DNA is TGCGCCAGCAGCCAAGATGGGGATACGCAGTATTTT. Translation gives CASSQDGDTQYF.

A remark on this clonotype: Possible read error: a much larger clone is one base away. The chain uses TRBV10-3 and TRBJ1-1; D possibly corresponds to TRBD1 (5 bases). The CDR3 loop spans 13 amino acids. V gave up 10 bases and J gave up 3 bases, with 15 bases separating them. Germline assignment: CDR1 ENHRY and CDR2 SYGVKD. The CDR3 loop is CATQNRPDTEAFF. CDR3 sequence (DNA): TGTGCCACACAGAACAGGCCCGACACTGAAGCTTTCTTT.

This clonotype was picked up many times. J is TRBJ2-1 and V is TRBV20-1; 10 nucleotides agree with TRBD2. From germline, CDR1 is DFQATT and CDR2 SNEGSKA (reference sequence). The CDR3 totals 15 residues. Trimming cost V 3 bases and J 6 bases; bases outside gene matches: 8. The CDR3 sequence: CSARAGVAGGNEQFF. CDR3 bases: TGCAGTGCTAGGGCGGGGGTAGCGGGAGGCAATGAGCAGTTCTTC.

This clonotype was counted many times. The chain links TRBV12-3 or TRBV12-4 to TRBJ2-2; no firm D call. Trimming removed 6 bases at V and 0 bases at J, with 5 bases between. The CDR3 length is 13 residues. The CDR3 spells CASRSSNTGELFF. The CDR3 bases are TGTGCCAGCAGGAGTTCGAACACCGGGGAGCTGTTTTTT.

This clonotype was observed many times. This rearrangement joins TRBV5-1 to TRBJ2-7, with no clear D. CDR1 SGHRS and CDR2 YFSETQ come from the germline V gene. Trimming took off 0 bases at V and 3 bases at J, with 10 bases between the two ends. The CDR3 totals 14 residues. CDR3 nucleotides: TGCGCCAGCAGCTTGGGGGATACGGGCTACGAGCAGTACTTC. Protein: CASSLGDTGYEQYF.

This clonotype showed up many times. The chain joins TRBV5-1 to TRBJ2-7; unclear D gene. The CDR3 is 13 residues long. V dropped 2 bases and J dropped 6 bases, with 12 bases sitting between them. From germline, CDR1 is SGHRS and CDR2 YFSETQ. The DNA for the CDR3 is TGCGCCAGCAGCTTCCCCTCGGCTAGCGAGCAGTACTTC. This translates into CASSFPSASEQYF.

The table lists this clonotype with many counts. The rearrangement joins TRBV10-1 to TRBJ2-3; 12 bases fit TRBD2. The germline CDR1 and CDR2 sequences are WNHNN and SYGVQD (reference sequence). J was trimmed by 6 bases and V by 1 base; bases with no gene match: 5. This CDR3 comprises 16 residues. DNA of the CDR3: TGCGCCAGCAGTGAGTTGACTAGCGGGAGACTGGATACGCAGTATTTT. It yields the protein CASSELTSGRLDTQYF.

The V call is TRBV5-5, the J call TRBJ2-7; tentatively, D is TRBD2 (7 bases). The germline V gene encodes CDR1 SGHKS and CDR2 YYEKEE (reference sequence). Between the trimmed V and J ends, which lost 0 bases and 2 bases, there was a span of 12 bases. The CDR3 runs 15 residues. The CDR3: CASSLVGGGAYEQYF. The CDR3 coding sequence is TGTGCCAGCAGCTTGGTTGGAGGGGGGGCCTACGAGCAGTACTTC.

The table lists this clonotype with many counts. This sequence joins TRBV20-1 and TRBJ1-3; the match to TRBD1 covers 8 bases. The V and J ends lost 5 bases and 8 bases, in that order; junction bases with no gene match: 11. This CDR3 spans 14 amino acids. CDR1 DFQATT and CDR2 SNEGSKA come from the germline V gene (reference sequence). DNA of the CDR3: TGCAGTGCTTTGGACAGGGATGGGGGACACACCATATATTTT. Its translation: CSALDRDGGHTIYF.

The CDR3 protein is CASSLARGPTYEQYF. The CDR3 DNA reads TGCGCCAGCAGCTTGGCAAGGGGGCCCACCTACGAGCAGTACTTC. This chain uses TRBV5-1 with TRBJ2-7, with 7 nucleotides matching TRBD1. This CDR3 region has 15 residues. Germline V gene lookup returns CDR1 SGHRS and CDR2 YFSETQ. V shed 0 bases and J 2 bases; nucleotides not matched to a gene: 5.

This clonotype was detected many times. This chain links TRBV29-1 with TRBJ1-1; 8 bases match TRBD1. Looked up from germline, CDR1 is SQVTM and CDR2 is ANQGSEA. CDR3 length: 13 amino acids. The V gene end was trimmed by 7 bases and the J gene end by 3 bases; junction bases not matched to a gene: 7. CDR3 sequence: CSGDRGGDTEAFF. The CDR3 nucleotides are TGCAGCGGTGACAGGGGAGGAGACACTGAAGCTTTCTTT.

This sequence joins TRBV28 and TRBJ2-1, with unresolved D. CDR3 length equals 15 residues. Trimming stripped 6 bases from V and 0 bases from J, with 12 bases between. Per germline, CDR1 MDHEN and CDR2 SYDVKM. CDR3 sequence (DNA): TGTGCCAGCAGAGAGATCCAGAGCTCCTACAATGAGCAGTTCTTC. It yields the protein CASREIQSSYNEQFF.

V and J are TRBV19 and TRBJ2-7, with TRBD1 matching over 7 bases. Per germline, CDR1 LNHDA and CDR2 SQIVND (reference sequence). The CDR3 has 12 amino acids. The trim removed 4 bases at V and 7 bases at J, leaving 4 bases unmatched. The chain's CDR3 is CASSNRDREQYF. The CDR3 coding sequence is TGTGCCAGTAGTAACCGGGACAGAGAGCAGTACTTC.

This clonotype was seen only a few times. J is TRBJ2-5 and V is TRBV5-1; 10 positions match TRBD1. This CDR3 has 13 residues. J lost 7 bases, V lost 6 bases, and 6 bases had no gene match. The germline gives CDR1 SGHRS, CDR2 YFSETQ. The CDR3 spells CASNPGQGGTQYF. The CDR3 nucleotides read TGCGCCAGCAACCCAGGACAGGGGGGGACCCAGTACTTC.

CDR3 loop: CASSQEAASPSYEQYF. CDR3 bases: TGTGCCAGCAGCCAAGAAGCGGCCAGCCCGTCCTACGAGCAGTACTTC. The V and J genes are TRBV7-9 and TRBJ2-7; tentatively, D is TRBD2 (5 bases). V dropped 5 bases and J dropped 1 base, with 18 bases sitting between them. The CDR3 runs 16 residues. CDR1 SEHNR and CDR2 FQNEAQ come from the germline V gene (reference sequence).

This clonotype showed up just a few times. CDR3 region: CASSLFFSDNEQFF. CDR3 DNA sequence: TGTGCCAGCAGCTTATTTTTCTCGGACAATGAGCAGTTCTTC. The chain links TRBV7-7 to TRBJ2-1, with D unclear. CDR1 is SSHAT, CDR2 FNYEAQ, per germline (reference sequence). V lost 2 bases, J lost 5 bases, and 10 bases lay in between. The CDR3 has 14 amino acids.

This clonotype has ten or more counts. The chain combines TRBV27 with TRBJ2-3, with 10 bases identical to TRBD1. The V gene's germline CDR1 is MNHEY and CDR2 SMNVEV (reference sequence). The CDR3 consists of 18 residues. V shed 3 bases, J shed 2 bases, and the junction held 11 bases outside the gene matches. DNA of the CDR3: TGTGCCAGCAGTTTCAACACTGGGGGGACAGGGGTCACAGATACGCAGTATTTT. This gives the protein CASSFNTGGTGVTDTQYF.

This clonotype was picked up many times. The chain combines TRBV6-5 with TRBJ2-7, with D tentatively TRBD1 (5 bases). The V gene lost 2 bases and the J gene lost 5 bases, with 13 bases spanning the gap. This CDR3 has 14 amino acids. The germline CDR1 and CDR2 sequences are MNHEY and SVGAGI. The CDR3 DNA reads as TGTGCCAGCAGTTACAAGGGCAGGGTTCACGAGCAGTACTTC. It translates to CASSYKGRVHEQYF.

This clonotype was found a few times. The chain employs TRBV7-9 and TRBJ2-2; TRBD2 might be the D (5 bases). From germline, CDR1 is SEHNR and CDR2 FQNEAQ (reference sequence). V was clipped by 3 bases and J by 6 bases, with 14 bases between them. This CDR3 spans 15 amino acids. CDR3 coding DNA: TGTGCCAGCAGCTTGAGGGAACTAGTCGCCGGGGAGCTGTTTTTT. This translates into CASSLRELVAGELFF.

This clonotype has at least ten counts. This chain uses TRBV11-2 with TRBJ2-7; TRBD1 agrees at 7 bases. The V and J ends lost 5 bases and 7 bases, in that order; junction bases with no gene match: 5. The CDR3 runs 12 residues. From germline, CDR1 is SGHAT and CDR2 FQNNGV. The CDR3 reads CASSPTGVEQYF. In DNA, the CDR3 is TGTGCCAGCAGCCCTACAGGGGTTGAGCAGTACTTC.

This clonotype was counted many times. The chain couples TRBV28 to TRBJ2-3, with 7 bases identical to TRBD2. This CDR3 is built from 18 residues. CDR1 is MDHEN, CDR2 SYDVKM, per germline. V lost 3 bases and J lost 3; bases outside the gene matches: 15. The CDR3 DNA sequence: TGTGCCAGCAGTTTTAGTAGTGGGACTATAGACGGGACAGATACGCAGTATTTT. It specifies CASSFSSGTIDGTDTQYF.

The V gene is TRBV15, the J gene TRBJ2-1; D is ambiguous. The V end was cut by 7 bases, the J end by 0 bases, with 22 bases between. CDR1 and CDR2 from the germline V gene are LNHNV and YYDKDF (reference sequence). The CDR3 consists of 18 residues. The chain's CDR3 is CATTLYPPRLGSYNEQFF. The CDR3 DNA reads as TGTGCCACCACACTATACCCCCCTCGGCTCGGCTCCTACAATGAGCAGTTCTTC.

This clonotype was picked up many times. The chain couples TRBV5-1 to TRBJ1-2, with 9 bases fitting TRBD1. Germline values: CDR1 SGHRS, CDR2 YFSETQ. J gave up 0 bases and V 3 bases, and 3 bases lay outside the gene matches. The CDR3 has 15 residues. The CDR3 nucleotides are TGCGCCAGCAGCTGGGGGACAGGGCCTAACTATGGCTACACCTTC. As protein: CASSWGTGPNYGYTF.

This clonotype was recorded a few times. The rearrangement links TRBV19 to TRBJ2-1; TRBD2 is a possible D gene (6 bases). Between the trimmed V and J ends, which lost 2 bases and 0 bases, there was a span of 11 bases. Germline V CDR1 and CDR2: LNHDA, SQIVND (reference sequence). This CDR3 has 16 amino acids. CDR3 protein: CASSIRDFSSYNEQFF. The CDR3 nucleotides are TGTGCCAGTAGTATACGGGACTTTAGCTCCTACAATGAGCAGTTCTTC.

The gene calls are TRBV7-3 and TRBJ2-1, with 13 bases lining up with TRBD2. The CDR3 is 17 amino acids. Germline values: CDR1 SGHTA, CDR2 FQGTGA. With 5 bases clipped from V and 5 bases from J, the junction kept 9 bases outside the gene matches. The CDR3 DNA reads TGTGCCAGCAGCCTCAAGGGCGGACTAGCGGGAGACAATGAGCAGTTCTTC. It yields the protein CASSLKGGLAGDNEQFF.

This clonotype came up a few times. The chain has TRBV5-4 and TRBJ2-1; maybe TRBD1 (8 bases). Germline CDR1 and CDR2: SGHNT and YYREEE (reference sequence). Trimming pared 0 bases from V and 8 bases from J, leaving 15 bases between. The CDR3 covers 15 residues. The CDR3: CASSLETGGADEQFF. DNA of the CDR3: TGTGCCAGCAGCTTGGAAACAGGGGGGGCTGATGAGCAGTTCTTC.

This chain links TRBV9 with TRBJ1-3; unclear D gene. Germline lookup yields CDR1 SGDLS and CDR2 YYNGEE. V was clipped by 0 bases and J by 4 bases, with 11 bases between them. This CDR3 is built from 15 residues. CDR3 in amino acids: CASSVVLGFGNTIYF. CDR3 in DNA: TGTGCCAGCAGCGTAGTACTCGGGTTCGGAAACACCATATATTTT.

This clonotype was seen a handful of times. Germline is not matched at one junction end, which may reflect a read error. The chain links TRBV5-1 to TRBJ2-5; TRBD1 aligns across 7 bases. The CDR3 loop spans 14 amino acids. CDR1 SGHRS and CDR2 YFSETQ come from the germline V gene. The CDR3, as DNA: TGTGCCACCACGACAGGGATTTCCCAAGAGACCCAGTACTTC. Translating it yields CATTTGISQETQYF. The full variable domain, with the rest looked up from reference TRBV5-1 and TRBJ2-5, is KAGVTQTPRYLIKTRGQQVTLSCSPISGHRSVSWYQQTPGQGLQFLFEYFSETQRNKGNFPGRFSGRQFSNSRSEMNVSTLELGDSALYLCATTTGISQETQYFGPGTRLLVL.